This TCR beta chain appears in the sequencing data of a study of T cell changes during pregnancy in multiple sclerosis. Data came from immunoSEQ multiplex PCR; TCRdb stores just in-frame clones and leaves some out. The sample contains 15,000 to 18,000 clones, roughly 80% of which appear only once. Germline V gene lookup returns CDR1 SNHLY and CDR2 FYNNEI. Trimming at V came to 0 bases and at J to 4 bases, leaving 4 bases not matched to a gene. This CDR3 has 16 amino acids. Specimen: CD8+ T cells from peripheral blood mononuclear cells, collected after pregnancy. This sequence was found in a female donor in good health, enrolled as a control in a pregnancy study. The chain recombines TRBV2 with TRBJ2-2, with TRBD1 identical over 8 bases. The CDR3 nucleotides read TGTGCCAGCAGTGAAGCCGGGACAGGTCGCACCGGGGAGCTGTTTTTT. It encodes CASSEAGTGRTGELFF.